A single sample gave rise to the 21 T cell receptor beta chains below, sequenced in a study of cytomegalovirus exposure and HLA in healthy donors (dated by TCRdb to the late 2010s). The library was built by means of the immunoSEQ multiplex PCR assay. Imported from immuneACCESS, the table was reduced by TCRdb to in-frame sequences with V and J called. These copies leave out some clones; in studies compared against another copy, an unresolved V gene accounts for under half, and the cause of the remainder is not known. For this sample there are tens of thousands of clones; about four fifths appear just once. Around 10% of the sample lies in the top ten. Material: PBMCs. All receptors come from a woman aged 18-29 years in good health and CMV-seropositive.

The chain recombines TRBV9 with TRBJ2-3, with TRBD2 matching over 8 bases. The CDR3 is 17 amino acids. The germline gives CDR1 SGDLS, CDR2 YYNGEE. Germline trimming cut 0 bases from V and 4 bases from J; bases unmatched to any gene: 10. The CDR3 DNA sequence: TGTGCCAGCAGCGTAGCCCCGGGGGGGTCCGCGCCAGATACGCAGTATTTT. Translation: CASSVAPGGSAPDTQYF.

The chain combines TRBV27 with TRBJ1-2; possible D gene TRBD1, 6 bases. This CDR3 is built from 16 residues. The V end was cut by 4 bases, the J end by 0 bases, with 15 bases between. Per germline, CDR1 MNHEY and CDR2 SMNVEV (reference sequence). The CDR3 nucleotides read TGTGCCAGCAGTTGGGGTGGAAGGGGGTCTAACTATGGCTACACCTTC. Protein: CASSWGGRGSNYGYTF.

The gene calls are TRBV30 and TRBJ1-4, with TRBD1 identical over 10 bases. This CDR3 is built from 14 residues. Per the germline V gene, CDR1 is GTSNPN and CDR2 is SVGIG (reference sequence). J was trimmed by 4 bases and V by 5 bases; bases with no gene match: 4. The CDR3 spells CAWGQGEGNEKLFF. CDR3 DNA sequence: TGTGCCTGGGGACAGGGGGAGGGTAATGAAAAACTGTTTTTT.

The gene calls are TRBV28 and TRBJ1-4; 9 bases map to TRBD1. Germline trimming cut 5 bases from V and 0 bases from J; bases unmatched to any gene: 13. The germline V gene encodes CDR1 MDHEN and CDR2 SYDVKM. This CDR3 has 19 amino acids. CDR3 nucleotides: TGTGCCAGCAGTCTCCCCCCACCGGGACAGGGAACAACTAATGAAAAACTGTTTTTT. It encodes CASSLPPPGQGTTNEKLFF.

The rearrangement joins TRBV28 to TRBJ2-7, with D unresolved. This CDR3 comprises 15 residues. Germline loops: CDR1 MDHEN, CDR2 SYDVKM. Trimming pared 6 bases from V and 2 bases from J, leaving 17 bases between. CDR3 region: CASSTPSAAPYEQYF. The CDR3 DNA reads TGTGCCAGCAGCACTCCTTCCGCAGCGCCCTACGAGCAGTACTTC.

The V call is TRBV4-3, the J call TRBJ2-7, with 7 bases matching TRBD1. The V gene end was trimmed by 1 base and the J gene end by 5 bases; junction bases not matched to a gene: 5. This CDR3 is 14 amino acids long. Germline V gene sequence: CDR1 LGHNA, CDR2 YSLEER. CDR3 sequence (DNA): TGCGCCAGCAGCCAAGGAAACAGGGGCGACGAGCAGTACTTC. This translates into CASSQGNRGDEQYF.

The V and J genes are TRBV5-1 and TRBJ2-1, with 7 bases that match TRBD2. The CDR3 runs 14 residues. Germline CDR1 SGHRS, CDR2 YFSETQ. V shed 6 bases and J 10 bases; nucleotides not matched to a gene: 13. This chain's CDR3 is CASTRDQRGREQFF. The CDR3, as DNA: TGCGCCAGCACCCGGGATCAGCGGGGACGGGAGCAGTTCTTC. Full variable domain (missing parts from reference TRBV5-1 and TRBJ2-1): KAGVTQTPRYLIKTRGQQVTLSCSPISGHRSVSWYQQTPGQGLQFLFEYFSETQRNKGNFPGRFSGRQFSNSRSEMNVSTLELGDSALYLCASTRDQRGREQFFGPGTRLTVL.

The chain is built from TRBV19 and TRBJ2-2, with D perhaps matching TRBD2 (6 bases). This CDR3 contains 15 residues. Between the trimmed V and J ends, which lost 8 bases and 3 bases, there was a span of 16 bases. CDR1 is LNHDA, CDR2 SQIVND, per germline (reference sequence). CDR3 residues: CASSSRDFYTGELFF. Written as DNA, the CDR3 is TGTGCCAGTTCCTCCAGGGACTTTTACACCGGGGAGCTGTTTTTT.

The J gene is TRBJ2-3, the V gene TRBV28; possibly TRBD2 for D (6 bases). Germline CDR1 reads MDHEN; CDR2 reads SYDVKM. The CDR3 is 12 residues long. Trimming took off 6 bases at V and 9 bases at J, with 13 bases between the two ends. The DNA for the CDR3 is TGTGCCAGCAGCCCATTTGGGGGGACGCAGTATTTT. Translating it yields CASSPFGGTQYF.

This clone showed up just once. The rearrangement links TRBV4-3 to TRBJ1-5; maybe TRBD1 (5 bases). Germline V lookup: CDR1 LGHNA, CDR2 YSLEER. V was clipped by 0 bases and J by 3 bases, with 21 bases between them. This CDR3 spans 19 amino acids. DNA of the CDR3: TGCGCCAGCAGCCAAGATCGGCCCTGGGGGGGGGAATCCAATCAGCCCCAGCATTTT. This codes for CASSQDRPWGGESNQPQHF.

The chain combines TRBV2 with TRBJ2-3; 8 bases match TRBD2. Germline V gene data show CDR1 as SNHLY and CDR2 as FYNNEI. CDR3 length: 15 amino acids. V trimming: 8 bases; J trimming: 3 bases; junction bases outside the gene matches: 10. CDR3 in amino acids: CASAPGTRRTDTQYF. The CDR3 nucleotides read TGTGCCAGCGCCCCCGGGACTAGGAGGACAGATACGCAGTATTTT.

The table lists this clone with a few counts. V is TRBV10-1 and J is TRBJ2-7, with D maybe TRBD2 (6 bases). This CDR3 region has 15 residues. In germline, CDR1 is WNHNN, CDR2 SYGVQD (reference sequence). The germline V and J ends were trimmed by 0 bases and 5 bases, with 14 bases remaining between them. CDR3 bases: TGCGCCAGCAGTGAGTCGAGCGGGCCTGGCGACGAGCAGTACTTC. Protein: CASSESSGPGDEQYF.

This chain joins TRBV27 and TRBJ2-5; D remains ambiguous. The V and J ends lost 3 bases and 5 bases respectively, with 13 bases between them. The CDR3 is 14 amino acids. Germline-derived CDR1 and CDR2 are MNHEY and SMNVEV (reference sequence). The CDR3 bases are TGTGCCAGCAGTTTGATTCCGCCTAAGGAGACCCAGTACTTC. Encoded protein: CASSLIPPKETQYF.

The rearrangement uses TRBV7-8 and TRBJ2-7; TRBD1 might be the D (5 bases). V was clipped by 5 bases and J by 3 bases, with 20 bases between them. Germline V CDR1 and CDR2: SGHVS, FQNEAQ. The CDR3 is 16 amino acids. As DNA, the CDR3 is TGTGCCAGCAGCGCGGCCCCCGGGCAGGGCAACTACGAGCAGTACTTC. It yields the protein CASSAAPGQGNYEQYF.

The DNA of the CDR3 is TGTGCCAGCAGCTTGGAAGTGTCGGCCCAGCATTTT. This encodes CASSLEVSAQHF. The V gene is TRBV5-8, the J gene TRBJ1-5; D remains unclear. The CDR3 runs to 12 residues. V lost 0 bases and J lost 11, with 9 bases in between. The V gene's germline CDR1 is SGHTS and CDR2 YDEGEE.

The V call is TRBV28, the J call TRBJ2-7; tentative D call: TRBD1 (6 bases). CDR1 and CDR2 from the germline V gene are MDHEN and SYDVKM. This CDR3 spans 14 amino acids. Trimming left V 7 bases short and J 2 bases short, with 15 bases between. The CDR3 DNA reads TGTGCCAGCACCCCGGACAGTGACGCCTACGAGCAGTACTTC. It specifies CASTPDSDAYEQYF. The full variable domain, completed using reference TRBV28 and TRBJ2-7, is DVKVTQSSRYLVKRTGEKVFLECVQDMDHENMFWYRQDPGLGLRLIYFSYDVKMKEKGDIPEGYSVSREKKERFSLILESASTNQTSMYLCASTPDSDAYEQYFGPGTRLTVT.

The chain uses TRBV6-1 and TRBJ1-5, with D possibly matching TRBD1 (5 bases). The germline V gene encodes CDR1 MNHNS and CDR2 SASEGT. V gave up 10 bases and J gave up 4 bases, with 14 bases separating them. The CDR3 sequence is 13 residues long. CDR3 coding DNA: TGTGCCATCAAAGGGGCTACGAATCAGCCCCAGCATTTT. Encoded protein: CAIKGATNQPQHF.

This rearrangement joins TRBV30 to TRBJ1-2; D perhaps matches TRBD1 (6 bases). The V end lost 8 bases, the J end lost 2 bases, and 15 bases lay between the germline ends. Germline assignment: CDR1 GTSNPN and CDR2 SVGIG (reference sequence). The CDR3 is made up of 13 amino acids. CDR3: CAGPGHRNYGYTF. The CDR3 DNA reads as TGTGCCGGTCCGGGACACCGGAACTATGGCTACACCTTC.

This chain joins TRBV18 and TRBJ2-7, with D maybe TRBD2 (6 bases). The V and J ends lost 6 bases and 0 bases respectively, with 15 bases between them. CDR1 is KGHSH and CDR2 is LQKENI in the germline V gene. The CDR3 length is 15 residues. The CDR3 is CASSGRDAPSYEQYF. The CDR3 nucleotides read TGTGCCAGCTCTGGGCGGGACGCACCCTCCTACGAGCAGTACTTC.

V is TRBV7-3 and J is TRBJ2-1, with 11 positions matching TRBD2. This CDR3 region has 16 residues. Germline CDR1 is SGHTA and CDR2 is FQGTGA. Trimming at V came to 5 bases and at J to 5 bases, leaving 8 bases not matched to a gene. CDR3 amino acids: CASSPYSGGDDNEQFF. The CDR3 DNA reads TGTGCCAGCAGCCCGTATAGCGGGGGGGACGACAATGAGCAGTTCTTC.

V and J are TRBV4-1 and TRBJ1-5; TRBD1 aligns across 7 bases. This CDR3 has 18 residues. CDR1 MGHRA and CDR2 YSYEKL come from the germline V gene. The V and J ends lost 1 base and 0 bases, in that order; junction bases with no gene match: 9. CDR3 sequence reads: CASSQVPQGHYSNQPQHF. DNA of the CDR3: TGCGCCAGCAGCCAAGTACCACAGGGGCACTATAGCAATCAGCCCCAGCATTTT.